Listed here are 27 T cell receptor beta chains from one sample, sequenced in a study of blood T cell repertoires in COVID-19. Assay used: immunoSEQ multiplex PCR; TCRdb lists only in-frame clones, some missing. The table has 20,000 to 25,000 clones, about four fifths seen once; the top ten hold under 3.5%. Sequenced sample: peripheral blood. All receptors derive from a man in his forties or fifties with acute or convalescent COVID-19.

This chain uses TRBV12-5 with TRBJ1-2; D possibly corresponds to TRBD1 (5 bases). V was pared by 4 bases and J by 4 bases, with 13 bases between. CDR3 length: 14 residues. Germline CDR1 LGHNT, CDR2 FRNRAP. The CDR3 DNA is TGTGCTAGTGGTTCCGCAGGGTTCCCCTATGGCTACACCTTC. Translated: CASGSAGFPYGYTF.

This sequence joins TRBV4-1 and TRBJ2-5; 12 nucleotides align to TRBD2. The CDR3 contains 17 residues. J gave up 5 bases and V 1 base, and 8 bases lay outside the gene matches. The germline CDR1 and CDR2 sequences are MGHRA and YSYEKL. The CDR3 loop reads CASSQGLAGAGGETQYF. CDR3 coding DNA: TGCGCCAGCAGCCAAGGACTAGCGGGAGCCGGGGGGGAGACCCAGTACTTC.

The chain links TRBV19 to TRBJ2-2, with 11 positions matching TRBD2. The length of the CDR3 is 17 residues. Germline lookup yields CDR1 LNHDA and CDR2 SQIVND (reference sequence). Trimming removed 5 bases from V and 5 bases from J; junction bases left unmatched: 10. Here the CDR3 reads CASSPLPPSGRTGELFF. CDR3 nucleotide sequence: TGTGCCAGTAGTCCCCTCCCCCCTAGCGGGAGGACCGGGGAGCTGTTTTTT.

This sequence joins TRBV9 and TRBJ2-1; possibly TRBD2 for D (5 bases). The CDR3 has 14 amino acids. CDR1 SGDLS and CDR2 YYNGEE come from the germline V gene. Trimming pared 3 bases from V and 7 bases from J, leaving 14 bases between. Written as DNA, the CDR3 is TGTGCCAGCAGCGGGACTGGGAGAGGAAATGAGCAGTTCTTC. Translated, it gives CASSGTGRGNEQFF.

The rearrangement joins TRBV28 to TRBJ1-3; 9 nucleotides align to TRBD1. Germline lookup yields CDR1 MDHEN and CDR2 SYDVKM. J gave up 0 bases and V 4 bases, and 16 bases lay outside the gene matches. There are 20 residues in the CDR3. CDR3 sequence: CASSYTGTGKSSSSGNTIYF. CDR3 in DNA: TGTGCCAGCAGTTATACCGGGACAGGGAAGAGCTCTAGCTCTGGAAACACCATATATTTT.

J is TRBJ2-3 and V is TRBV7-9, with D possibly TRBD2 on 7 matching bases. V was pared by 2 bases and J by 4 bases, with 10 bases between. The CDR3 is 14 residues long. The germline CDR1 and CDR2 sequences are SEHNR and FQNEAQ (reference sequence). The CDR3 here is CASSLRGGSDTQYF. CDR3 DNA sequence: TGTGCCAGCAGCTTAAGGGGGGGCTCAGATACGCAGTATTTT.

The chain has TRBV4-1 and TRBJ1-3; D might be TRBD1 (5 bases). Trimming stripped 0 bases from V and 0 bases from J, with 9 bases between. In germline, CDR1 is MGHRA, CDR2 YSYEKL. The CDR3 has 16 amino acids. The CDR3 reads CASSQDQGTSGNTIYF. Here the CDR3 DNA reads TGCGCCAGCAGCCAAGACCAGGGAACCTCTGGAAACACCATATATTTT.

The J gene is TRBJ1-2, the V gene TRBV19; tentatively, D is TRBD1 (5 bases). Per germline, CDR1 LNHDA and CDR2 SQIVND (reference sequence). V shed 3 bases and J shed 1 base, with 12 bases lying between them. The CDR3 contains 15 residues. This CDR3 is CASSMQGPDNYGYTF. CDR3 coding DNA: TGTGCCAGTAGTATGCAGGGTCCGGATAACTATGGCTACACCTTC.

The chain recombines TRBV7-9 with TRBJ1-1; D perhaps matches TRBD1 (6 bases). The germline CDR1 and CDR2 sequences are SEHNR and FQNEAQ (reference sequence). The CDR3 has 16 residues. Trimming took 2 bases from V and 0 from J, leaving 13 bases between them. The CDR3 loop reads CASSLRAGAMNTEAFF. CDR3 sequence (DNA): TGTGCCAGCAGCTTACGAGCAGGGGCGATGAACACTGAAGCTTTCTTT.

V gene TRBV14 combines with J gene TRBJ2-7; 12 nucleotides agree with TRBD2. The CDR3 covers 19 residues. V was pared by 1 base and J by 3 bases, with 13 bases of the junction left unmatched. The germline V gene has CDR1 SGHDN and CDR2 FVKESK. The CDR3, as DNA: TGTGCCAGCAGCCAAGGGTCTTCGACTAGCGGGAGACGAGACTACGAGCAGTACTTC. Protein product: CASSQGSSTSGRRDYEQYF.

V usage is TRBV6-5 and J usage is TRBJ1-1; D is perhaps TRBD1 (6 bases). The CDR3 covers 14 residues. The germline V gene encodes CDR1 MNHEY and CDR2 SVGAGI. Trimming left V 7 bases short and J 3 bases short, with 15 bases between. The DNA of the CDR3 is TGTGCCAGCACCCAACAGGGATCTGACACTGAAGCTTTCTTT. This encodes CASTQQGSDTEAFF.

The chain joins TRBV3-1 (or the pseudogene TRBV3-2) to TRBJ1-1, with D unclear. This CDR3 contains 12 residues. V dropped 1 base and J dropped 7 bases, with 7 bases sitting between them. The germline CDR1 and CDR2 sequences are LGHDT and YNNKEL (reference sequence). In DNA form, the CDR3 reads TGTGCCAGCAGCCAAGCGAACTATGAAGCTTTCTTT. Residues: CASSQANYEAFF.

The chain combines TRBV6-2 or TRBV6-3 with TRBJ2-1; maybe TRBD2 (5 bases). The length of the CDR3 is 14 residues. V lost 4 bases to trimming and J lost 3 bases, with 10 bases between them. Germline-derived CDR1 and CDR2 are MNHEY and SVGEGT. As DNA, the CDR3 is TGTGCCAGCAGTTTTGGACTGGTCTACAATGAGCAGTTCTTC. It translates to CASSFGLVYNEQFF.

V and J are TRBV3-1 (or the pseudogene TRBV3-2) and TRBJ1-6; 10 positions match TRBD1. Trimming removed 8 bases from V and 13 bases from J; junction bases left unmatched: 11. The length of the CDR3 is 14 residues. From germline, CDR1 is LGHDT and CDR2 YNNKEL (reference sequence). Written as DNA, the CDR3 is TGTGCCAGCTGCCGAGGACAGGGGGTTACCCCCCTCCACTTT. Translating it yields CASCRGQGVTPLHF.

The chain employs TRBV29-1 and TRBJ2-1; TRBD2 aligns across 9 bases. Germline loops: CDR1 SQVTM, CDR2 ANQGSEA. Losses at the gene ends were 7 bases for V and 8 bases for J; bases not matched to a gene: 9. CDR3 length: 13 amino acids. This CDR3 reads CSGGGASLDEQFF. For the CDR3, the DNA is TGCAGCGGCGGGGGGGCCTCTCTGGATGAGCAGTTCTTC.

This rearrangement joins TRBV7-8 to TRBJ1-4, with D perhaps matching TRBD1 (6 bases). Germline V lookup: CDR1 SGHVS, CDR2 FQNEAQ. The CDR3 totals 15 residues. The ends were cut back, 1 base at V and 7 bases at J, with 13 bases in the middle. CDR3 nucleotides: TGTGCCAGCAGCTTAGAGAGGGGGTCGGTTGAAAAACTGTTTTTT. Protein: CASSLERGSVEKLFF.

The chain recombines TRBV7-2 with TRBJ2-5, with a tentative D call TRBD2 (5 bases). CDR3 size: 13 residues. The germline gives CDR1 SGHTA, CDR2 FQGNSA. Between the trimmed V and J ends, which lost 5 bases and 7 bases, there was a span of 14 bases. CDR3 DNA sequence: TGTGCCAGCAGCGGGCCTAGGGCGGGGACCCAGTACTTC. It is translated as CASSGPRAGTQYF.

This chain connects TRBV9 to TRBJ1-1; 9 nucleotides line up with TRBD1. CDR1 is SGDLS and CDR2 is YYNGEE in the germline V gene. This CDR3 has 15 amino acids. V was clipped by 3 bases and J by 5 bases; unmatched bases: 8. The CDR3 spells CASSARTGVRTEAFF. As DNA, the CDR3 is TGTGCCAGCAGCGCCCGGACAGGGGTGAGGACTGAAGCTTTCTTT.

The chain has TRBV6-5 and TRBJ1-1; TRBD1 matches at 11 bases. CDR1 MNHEY and CDR2 SVGAGI come from the germline V gene. V gave up 6 bases and J gave up 4 bases; unmatched junction bases: 4. The CDR3 runs 14 residues. The CDR3 DNA reads as TGTGCCAGCAGAGGACAGGGGGCTGGCACTGAAGCTTTCTTT. Translating gives CASRGQGAGTEAFF.

The J gene is TRBJ2-2, the V gene TRBV2, with 7 bases aligning to TRBD1. The length of the CDR3 is 14 residues. From germline, CDR1 is SNHLY and CDR2 FYNNEI. With 4 bases clipped from V and 2 bases from J, the junction kept 1 base outside the gene matches. The CDR3 DNA reads as TGTGCCAGCAGTGGACAGGGTAACACCGGGGAGCTGTTTTTT. Translating gives CASSGQGNTGELFF. Supplemented by reference TRBV2 and TRBJ2-2, the full variable domain reads EPEVTQTPSHQVTQMGQEVILRCVPISNHLYFYWYRQILGQKVEFLVSFYNNEISEKSEIFDDQFSVERPDGSNFTLKIRSTKLEDSAMYFCASSGQGNTGELFFGEGSRLTVL.

This chain uses TRBV4-3 with TRBJ1-2, with D unresolved. Trimming removed 1 base at V and 4 bases at J, with 16 bases between. The length of the CDR3 is 16 residues. Germline CDR1 LGHNA, CDR2 YSLEER. CDR3 DNA sequence: TGCGCCAGCAGCCAAGTCCTCGGTGGGCTCGGCTATGGCTACACCTTC. Protein: CASSQVLGGLGYGYTF.

Points on this clone: One end of the junction varies from germline; a read error may be responsible. The chain links TRBV5-6 to TRBJ2-7, with D uncertain. The germline V gene has CDR1 SGHDT and CDR2 YYEEEE. This CDR3 comprises 11 residues. The CDR3 sequence is CASSFVAEITF. The CDR3 DNA reads as TGTGCCAGCAGCTTTGTGGCCGAAATTACCTTC.

The rearrangement links TRBV15 to TRBJ1-6; D possibly corresponds to TRBD1 (5 bases). The CDR3 is 14 residues long. V was pared by 8 bases and J by 5 bases, with 13 bases between. Germline CDR1 LNHNV, CDR2 YYDKDF (reference sequence). This CDR3 is CATQRGRDNSPLHF. The CDR3, as DNA: TGTGCCACCCAGCGGGGCCGGGATAATTCACCCCTCCACTTT.

This clone is a singleton in its sample. V is TRBV3-1 (or the pseudogene TRBV3-2) and J is TRBJ2-7; 10 bases are a match to TRBD1. Germline CDR1 and CDR2: LGHDT and YNNKEL (reference sequence). This CDR3 is built from 14 residues. The junction had 7 bases not matched to a gene; V was cut back by 4 bases and J by 7 bases. The CDR3 bases are TGTGCCAGCAGCCCGGGACAGGGGTTAAGGGAGCAGTACTTC. As protein: CASSPGQGLREQYF.

The J gene is TRBJ1-2, the V gene TRBV19; D gene ambiguous. With 7 bases removed from V and 6 bases from J, the gap between germline ends came to 18 bases. This CDR3 has 14 amino acids. CDR1 LNHDA and CDR2 SQIVND come from the germline V gene (reference sequence). This chain's CDR3 is CASTPAQFPNGYTF. CDR3 DNA: TGTGCCAGTACCCCCGCACAGTTCCCCAATGGCTACACCTTC.

The chain is built from TRBV19 and TRBJ1-2; the match to TRBD1 covers 7 bases. The CDR3 loop spans 16 amino acids. After removal of 5 bases from V and 8 bases from J, the junction contained 17 bases not matched to a gene. Germline V gives CDR1 LNHDA, CDR2 SQIVND (reference sequence). The CDR3 DNA reads TGTGCCAGTAGTCCAAATCTTATCGGCAGGGGGAAAGGCTACACCTTC. Its protein product is CASSPNLIGRGKGYTF.

V gene TRBV11-1 combines with J gene TRBJ1-2; D is perhaps TRBD1 (6 bases). With 4 bases removed from V and 8 bases from J, the gap between germline ends came to 8 bases. This CDR3 region has 11 residues. Germline CDR1 and CDR2: SGHAT and FQDESV (reference sequence). CDR3 coding DNA: TGTGCCAGCAGCTCCAGGGGAGGCTACACCTTC. This encodes CASSSRGGYTF. The whole variable domain, remainder taken from reference TRBV11-1 and TRBJ1-2, is EAEVAQSPRYKITEKSQAVAFWCDPISGHATLYWYRQILGQGPELLVQFQDESVVDDSQLPKDRFSAERLKGVDSTLKIQPAELGDSAMYLCASSSRGGYTFGSGTRLTVV.